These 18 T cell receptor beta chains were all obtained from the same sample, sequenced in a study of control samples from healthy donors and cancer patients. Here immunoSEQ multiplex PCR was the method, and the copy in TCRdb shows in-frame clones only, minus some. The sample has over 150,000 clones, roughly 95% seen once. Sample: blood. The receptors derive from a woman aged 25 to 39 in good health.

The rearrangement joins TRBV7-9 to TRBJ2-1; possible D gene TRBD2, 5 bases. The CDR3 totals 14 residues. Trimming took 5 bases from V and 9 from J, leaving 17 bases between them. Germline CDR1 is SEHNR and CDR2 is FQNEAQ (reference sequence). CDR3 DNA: TGTGCCAGCAGCGCAGGACGGGGTCGGGGTGAGCAGTTCTTC. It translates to CASSAGRGRGEQFF.

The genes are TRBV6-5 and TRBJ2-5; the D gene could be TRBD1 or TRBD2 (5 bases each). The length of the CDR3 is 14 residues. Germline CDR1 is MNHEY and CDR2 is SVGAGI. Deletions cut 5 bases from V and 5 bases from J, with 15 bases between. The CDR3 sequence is CASSRDRGAETQYF. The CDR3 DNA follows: TGTGCCAGCAGTCGGGACCGCGGCGCGGAGACCCAGTACTTC.

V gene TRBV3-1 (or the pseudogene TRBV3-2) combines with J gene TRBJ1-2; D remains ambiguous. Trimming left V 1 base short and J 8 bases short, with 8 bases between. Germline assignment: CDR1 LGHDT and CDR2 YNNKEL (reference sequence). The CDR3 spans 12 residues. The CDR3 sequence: CASSQGPTGYTF. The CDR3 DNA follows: TGTGCCAGCAGCCAAGGACCCACCGGCTACACCTTC.

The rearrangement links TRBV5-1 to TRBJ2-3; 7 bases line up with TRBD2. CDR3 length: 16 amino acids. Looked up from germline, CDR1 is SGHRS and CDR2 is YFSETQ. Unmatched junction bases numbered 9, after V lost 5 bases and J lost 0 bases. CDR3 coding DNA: TGCGCCAGCAGGCCGACTAGCTTGGGTAGCACAGATACGCAGTATTTT. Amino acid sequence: CASRPTSLGSTDTQYF.

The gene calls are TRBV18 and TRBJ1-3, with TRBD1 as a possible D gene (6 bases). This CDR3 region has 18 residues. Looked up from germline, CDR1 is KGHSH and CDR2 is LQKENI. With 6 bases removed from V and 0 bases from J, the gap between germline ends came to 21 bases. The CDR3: CASSKRVQGTFSGNTIYF. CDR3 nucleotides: TGTGCCAGCTCGAAACGCGTTCAGGGGACCTTCTCTGGAAACACCATATATTTT.

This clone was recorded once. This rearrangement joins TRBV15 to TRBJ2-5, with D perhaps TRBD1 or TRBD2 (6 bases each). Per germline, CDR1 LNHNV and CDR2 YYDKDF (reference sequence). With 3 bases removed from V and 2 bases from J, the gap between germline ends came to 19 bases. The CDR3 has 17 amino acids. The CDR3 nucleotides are TGTGCCACCAGCAGTCAGATCATGGGGGGCGGACAAGAGACCCAGTACTTC. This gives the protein CATSSQIMGGGQETQYF.

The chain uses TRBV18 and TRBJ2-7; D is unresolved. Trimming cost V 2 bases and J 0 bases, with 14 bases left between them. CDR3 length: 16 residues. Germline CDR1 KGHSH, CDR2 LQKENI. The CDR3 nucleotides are TGTGCCAGCTCACCATTTTTGACTGGTAGCTCCTACGAGCAGTACTTC. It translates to CASSPFLTGSSYEQYF. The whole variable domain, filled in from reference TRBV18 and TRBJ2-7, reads NAGVMQNPRHLVRRRGQEARLRCSPMKGHSHVYWYRQLPEEGLKFMVYLQKENIIDESGMPKERFSAEFPKEGPSILRIQQVVRGDSAAYFCASSPFLTGSSYEQYFGPGTRLTVT.

The CDR3 is CASSKGLANEQFF. The CDR3 DNA sequence: TGCGCCAGCAGTAAGGGACTGGCCAATGAGCAGTTCTTC. The J gene is TRBJ2-1, the V gene TRBV10-1; possible D gene TRBD2, 6 bases. The CDR3 extends over 13 amino acids. The V gene's germline CDR1 is WNHNN and CDR2 SYGVQD (reference sequence). The V end was cut by 5 bases, the J end by 6 bases, with 11 bases between.

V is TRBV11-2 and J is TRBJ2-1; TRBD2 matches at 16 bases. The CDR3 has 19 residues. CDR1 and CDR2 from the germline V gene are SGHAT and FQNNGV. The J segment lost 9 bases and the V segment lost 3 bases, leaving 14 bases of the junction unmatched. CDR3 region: CASSFAVPGLAGGPREQFF. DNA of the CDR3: TGTGCCAGCAGCTTCGCCGTACCGGGACTAGCGGGAGGGCCGCGTGAGCAGTTCTTC.

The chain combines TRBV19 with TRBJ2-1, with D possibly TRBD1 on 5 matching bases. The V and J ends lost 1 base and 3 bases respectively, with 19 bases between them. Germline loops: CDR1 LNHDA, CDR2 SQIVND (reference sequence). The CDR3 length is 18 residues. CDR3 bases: TGTGCCAGTAGTATAGTTGGGCAGGGTCCTTACCGCTACAATGAGCAGTTCTTC. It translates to CASSIVGQGPYRYNEQFF.

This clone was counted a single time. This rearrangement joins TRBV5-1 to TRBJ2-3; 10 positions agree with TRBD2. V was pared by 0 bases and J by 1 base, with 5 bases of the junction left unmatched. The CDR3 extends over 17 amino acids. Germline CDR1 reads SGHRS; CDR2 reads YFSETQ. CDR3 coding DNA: TGCGCCAGCAGCTTGGCAGTCCTAGCGGGGGGCACAGATACGCAGTATTTT. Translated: CASSLAVLAGGTDTQYF.

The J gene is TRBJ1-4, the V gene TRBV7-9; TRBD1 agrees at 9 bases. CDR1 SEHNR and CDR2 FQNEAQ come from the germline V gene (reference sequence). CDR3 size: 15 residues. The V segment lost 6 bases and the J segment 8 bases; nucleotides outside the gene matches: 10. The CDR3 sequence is CASSRYRGQEEKLFF. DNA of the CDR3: TGTGCCAGCAGTCGCTACAGGGGGCAAGAGGAAAAACTGTTTTTT. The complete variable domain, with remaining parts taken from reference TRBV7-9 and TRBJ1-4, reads DTGVSQNPRHKITKRGQNVTFRCDPISEHNRLYWYRQTLGQGPEFLTYFQNEAQLEKSRLLSDRFSAERPKGSFSTLEIQRTEQGDSAMYLCASSRYRGQEEKLFFGSGTQLSVL.

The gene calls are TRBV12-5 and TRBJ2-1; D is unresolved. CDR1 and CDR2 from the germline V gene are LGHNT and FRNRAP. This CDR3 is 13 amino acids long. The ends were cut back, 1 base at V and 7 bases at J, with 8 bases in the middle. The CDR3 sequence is CASGLDLPNEQFF. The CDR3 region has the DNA TGTGCTAGTGGTTTGGACCTCCCAAATGAGCAGTTCTTC.

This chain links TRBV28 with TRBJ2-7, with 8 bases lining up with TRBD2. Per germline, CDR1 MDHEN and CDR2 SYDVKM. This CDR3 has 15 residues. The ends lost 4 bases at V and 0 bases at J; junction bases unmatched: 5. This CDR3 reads CASSYQTSASYEQYF. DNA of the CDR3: TGTGCCAGCAGTTATCAGACTAGCGCCTCCTACGAGCAGTACTTC.

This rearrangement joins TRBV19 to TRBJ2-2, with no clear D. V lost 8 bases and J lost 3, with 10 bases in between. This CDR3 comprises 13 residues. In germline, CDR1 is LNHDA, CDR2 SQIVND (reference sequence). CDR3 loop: CASGAVYTGELFF. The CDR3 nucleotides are TGTGCCAGTGGAGCAGTTTACACCGGGGAGCTGTTTTTT.

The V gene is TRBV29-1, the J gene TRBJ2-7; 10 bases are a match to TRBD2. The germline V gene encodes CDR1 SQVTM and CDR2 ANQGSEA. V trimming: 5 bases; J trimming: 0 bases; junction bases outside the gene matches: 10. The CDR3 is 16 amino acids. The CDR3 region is CSVRYQTSGSSYEQYF. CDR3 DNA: TGCAGCGTTAGATACCAGACTAGCGGGTCCTCCTACGAGCAGTACTTC.

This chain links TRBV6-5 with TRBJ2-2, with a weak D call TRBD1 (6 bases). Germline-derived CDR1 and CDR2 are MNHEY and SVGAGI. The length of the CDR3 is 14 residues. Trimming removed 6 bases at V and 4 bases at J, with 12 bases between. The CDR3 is CASRIQGFTGELFF. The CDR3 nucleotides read TGTGCCAGCAGAATACAGGGATTCACCGGGGAGCTGTTTTTT.

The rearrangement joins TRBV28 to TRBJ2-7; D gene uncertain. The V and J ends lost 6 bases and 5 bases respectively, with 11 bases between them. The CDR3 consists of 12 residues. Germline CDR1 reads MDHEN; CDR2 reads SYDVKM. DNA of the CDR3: TGTGCCAGCAGCCCTATTACTCACGAGCAGTACTTC. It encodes CASSPITHEQYF.